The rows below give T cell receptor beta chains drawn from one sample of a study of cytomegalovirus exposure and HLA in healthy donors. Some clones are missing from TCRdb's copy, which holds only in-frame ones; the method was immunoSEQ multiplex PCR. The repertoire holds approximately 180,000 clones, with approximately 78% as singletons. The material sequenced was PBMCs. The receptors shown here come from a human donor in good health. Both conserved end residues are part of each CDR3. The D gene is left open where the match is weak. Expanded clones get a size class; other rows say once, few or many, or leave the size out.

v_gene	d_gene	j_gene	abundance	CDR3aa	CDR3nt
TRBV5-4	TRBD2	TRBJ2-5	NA	CASSIAGGSETQYF	TGTGCCAGCAGCATTGCGGGGGGCTCAGAGACCCAGTACTTC
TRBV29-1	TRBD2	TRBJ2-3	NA	CSGTLAGGRTDTQYF	TGCAGCGGCACACTAGCGGGGGGCCGCACAGATACGCAGTATTTT
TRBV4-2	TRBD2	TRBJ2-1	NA	CASSPYTSGEDNEQFF	TGTGCCAGCAGCCCTTATACTAGCGGGGAGGACAATGAGCAGTTCTTC
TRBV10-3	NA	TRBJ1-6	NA	CAISEARNSPLHF	TGTGCCATCAGTGAGGCCAGGAATTCACCCCTCCACTTT
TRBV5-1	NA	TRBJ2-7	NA	CASSPPGSSSYEQYF	TGCGCCAGCAGCCCACCGGGGTCCAGCTCCTACGAGCAGTACTTC
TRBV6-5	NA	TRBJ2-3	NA	CASSRGGGTDTQYF	TGTGCCAGCAGTCGCGGAGGGGGCACAGATACGCAGTATTTT
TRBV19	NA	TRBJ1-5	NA	CASSIWQNSNQPQHF	TGTGCCAGTAGTATATGGCAGAATAGCAATCAGCCCCAGCATTTT
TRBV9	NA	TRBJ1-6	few	CASSNGSPRSPLHF	TGTGCCAGCAGCAACGGGAGTCCGCGCTCACCCCTCCACTTT
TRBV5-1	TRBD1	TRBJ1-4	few	CASSLQTGGYNEKLFF	TGCGCCAGCAGCTTACAGACAGGGGGTTATAATGAAAAACTGTTTTTT
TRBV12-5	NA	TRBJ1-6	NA	CASGLARTRAAYTPLHF	TGTGCTAGTGGTTTGGCCCGGACGCGGGCAGCGTATACACCCCTCCACTTT
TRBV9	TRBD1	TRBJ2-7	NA	CASSVAGDRGYEQYF	TGTGCCAGCAGCGTAGCTGGGGACAGGGGCTACGAGCAGTACTTC
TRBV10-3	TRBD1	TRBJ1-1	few	CASRQGLNTEAFF	TGTGCCAGCCGACAGGGTCTGAACACTGAAGCTTTCTTT
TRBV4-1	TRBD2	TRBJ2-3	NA	CASSQVSGGGTDTQYF	TGCGCCAGCAGCCAAGTCAGCGGGGGGGGCACAGATACGCAGTATTTT